These 20 T cell receptor beta chains share one sample of origin, sequenced in a study of human T cells and chemical hapten exposure. MiXCR, applied by TCRdb to the RACE reads, yields one record per CDR3 protein. The table lists tens of thousands of distinct CDR3 sequences, around a third of them singletons. Indicated time point: patch test 1, 2 weeks after DPC sensitization. Treatment denoted: therapeutic diphenylcyclopropenone sensitization with weekly scalp DPC. The sequencing used whole blood, collected in connection with sensitization to the hapten diphenylcyclopropenone (DPC). All receptors come from a man aged 40-55 years with alopecia areata. Some clones in this sample may be carry-over from other donors' samples.

The sample holds a few counts of this clonotype. The chain recombines TRBV20-1 with TRBJ1-5, with 9 bases matching TRBD1. CDR1 is DFQATT and CDR2 is SNEGSKA in the germline V gene (reference sequence). The trim removed 3 bases at V and 5 bases at J, leaving 5 bases unmatched. The CDR3 runs to 14 residues. Written as DNA, the CDR3 is TGCAGTGCTAGGAACAGGGGGCCGGATCAGCCCCAGCATTTT. Its translation: CSARNRGPDQPQHF.

This clonotype has more than one count but fewer than ten. V gene TRBV6-5 combines with J gene TRBJ1-1; 8 bases fit TRBD1. J gave up 6 bases and V 6 bases, and 6 bases lay outside the gene matches. This CDR3 is built from 13 residues. Germline V gene lookup returns CDR1 MNHEY and CDR2 SVGAGI. CDR3 coding DNA: TGTGCCAGCAGGGAGGACAGGGCAGCTGAAGCTTTCTTT. It is translated as CASREDRAAEAFF.

The chain is built from TRBV9 and TRBJ2-5, with D hard to call. The germline V gene has CDR1 SGDLS and CDR2 YYNGEE. V was trimmed by 0 bases and J by 2 bases, leaving 11 bases between them. CDR3 length: 15 amino acids. The CDR3 protein is CASSVGSHSQETQYF. For the CDR3, the DNA is TGTGCCAGCAGCGTAGGTTCGCACTCTCAAGAGACCCAGTACTTC.

The V gene is TRBV12-3 or TRBV12-4, the J gene TRBJ1-1, with 8 bases that match TRBD1. This CDR3 has 14 amino acids. V lost 3 bases and J lost 7; bases outside the gene matches: 7. The CDR3 region has the DNA TGTGCCAGCAGTTTCAGGCAGGGGGCGGGTGAAGCTTTCTTT. It translates to CASSFRQGAGEAFF.

This chain uses TRBV11-2 with TRBJ2-3; TRBD2 might be the D (5 bases). The CDR3 has 17 amino acids. Germline V gives CDR1 SGHAT, CDR2 FQNNGV. The germline V and J ends were trimmed by 2 bases and 2 bases, with 17 bases remaining between them. The CDR3 coding sequence is TGTGCCAGCAGCTTAAACCCCAAAGCGGTCTTCACAGATACGCAGTATTTT. Translation: CASSLNPKAVFTDTQYF. Full variable domain (missing parts from reference TRBV11-2 and TRBJ2-3): EAGVAQSPRYKIIEKRQSVAFWCNPISGHATLYWYQQILGQGPKLLIQFQNNGVVDDSQLPKDRFSAERLKGVDSTLKIQPAKLEDSAVYLCASSLNPKAVFTDTQYFGPGTRLTVL.

V and J are TRBV20-1 and TRBJ2-7, with D tentatively TRBD1 (5 bases). Germline CDR1 DFQATT, CDR2 SNEGSKA (reference sequence). The CDR3 has 11 residues. V was trimmed by 6 bases and J by 7 bases, leaving 13 bases between them. The CDR3 is CSAHRIWEQYF. The CDR3 nucleotides are TGCAGTGCGCACAGGATCTGGGAGCAGTACTTC.

V gene TRBV12-3 or TRBV12-4 combines with J gene TRBJ1-5, with 9 bases fitting TRBD1. The CDR3 sequence is 15 residues long. The ends lost 5 bases at V and 2 bases at J; junction bases unmatched: 4. DNA of the CDR3: TGTGCCAGCAGTCCACGGGACAGGGGCAATCAGCCCCAGCATTTT. This gives the protein CASSPRDRGNQPQHF.

In its sample, this clonotype was seen once. A much larger clone differs from this one at a single base, so this may be a read error. Here the CDR3 reads CASSQVRTSNTETFF. The CDR3 DNA is TGTGCCAGCAGCCAAGTCCGGACATCGAACACTGAAACTTTCTTT. This sequence joins TRBV14 and TRBJ1-1; possible D gene TRBD1, 5 bases. The germline V gene encodes CDR1 SGHDN and CDR2 FVKESK. The CDR3 has 15 residues.

This clonotype was counted between two and nine times. V and J are TRBV20-1 and TRBJ1-5; unclear D gene. Per germline, CDR1 DFQATT and CDR2 SNEGSKA (reference sequence). V was clipped by 6 bases and J by 9 bases, with 15 bases between them. The CDR3 totals 12 residues. For the CDR3, the DNA is TGCAGTGCCATTCCCCCTCTAAGGCCCCAGCATTTT. It specifies CSAIPPLRPQHF.

Written as DNA, the CDR3 is TGCAGCGTAACGACTAGCGGGAGAAATGAGCAGTTCTTC. This codes for CSVTTSGRNEQFF. The chain joins TRBV29-1 to TRBJ2-1, with 12 bases matching TRBD2. J was trimmed by 7 bases and V by 6 bases; bases with no gene match: 4. Germline assignment: CDR1 SQVTM and CDR2 ANQGSEA. This CDR3 is built from 13 residues.

The V and J genes are TRBV12-3 or TRBV12-4 and TRBJ1-4, with D unresolved. V shed 2 bases and J shed 8 bases, with 6 bases lying between them. The CDR3 runs to 12 residues. As DNA, the CDR3 is TGTGCCAGCAGTTTACAGGACGAAAAACTGTTTTTT. Encoded protein: CASSLQDEKLFF.

The chain has TRBV6-5 and TRBJ1-6, with a weak D call TRBD1 (6 bases). Looked up from germline, CDR1 is MNHEY and CDR2 is SVGAGI. The CDR3 length is 13 residues. V was cut by 6 bases and J by 7 bases, with 10 bases left in between. This chain's CDR3 is CASRQGGNSPLHF. The CDR3 DNA is TGTGCCAGCAGACAGGGTGGCAATTCACCCCTCCACTTT.

This clonotype has only a few counts. This sequence joins TRBV5-6 and TRBJ2-1; D gene unclear. CDR1 and CDR2 (germline): SGHDT, YYEEEE. The CDR3 has 13 amino acids. Trimming removed 0 bases at V and 7 bases at J, with 8 bases between. CDR3 sequence: CASSLESSNEQFF. CDR3 in DNA: TGTGCCAGCAGCTTGGAAAGCTCTAATGAGCAGTTCTTC.

Relative to its sample, this clonotype is medium-sized. The rearrangement uses TRBV6-2 or TRBV6-3 and TRBJ2-7, with 10 bases fitting TRBD2. Germline values: CDR1 MNHEY, CDR2 SVGEGT. Unmatched junction bases numbered 10, after V lost 5 bases and J lost 6 bases. The CDR3 sequence is 15 residues long. Here the CDR3 reads CASSLLSGRACEQYF. The DNA for the CDR3 is TGTGCCAGCAGTCTTCTAAGCGGGAGGGCCTGCGAGCAGTACTTC.

CDR3 sequence reads: CASSVGTSGGYEQYF. CDR3 bases: TGTGCCAGCAGCGTGGGGACTAGCGGGGGCTACGAGCAGTACTTC. The chain employs TRBV9 and TRBJ2-7; 14 nucleotides line up with TRBD2. Trimming cost V 2 bases and J 3 bases; bases outside gene matches: 1. Germline loops: CDR1 SGDLS, CDR2 YYNGEE. This CDR3 contains 15 residues.

The sample holds a few counts of this clonotype. The V call is TRBV6-5, the J call TRBJ1-1, with 8 bases that match TRBD1. J lost 0 bases, V lost 6 bases, and 3 bases had no gene match. This CDR3 spans 14 amino acids. The germline gives CDR1 MNHEY, CDR2 SVGAGI. CDR3 nucleotide sequence: TGTGCCAGCAGGAGACAGGGGATGAACACTGAAGCTTTCTTT. Protein product: CASRRQGMNTEAFF.

The CDR3 bases are TGTGCCAGCAGTTACGATAGCGGGAGTGCGAAGACCCAGTACTTC. It translates to CASSYDSGSAKTQYF. V is TRBV6-2 or TRBV6-3 and J is TRBJ2-5, with 9 bases identical to TRBD2. In germline, CDR1 is MNHEY, CDR2 SVGEGT. The CDR3 totals 15 residues. V lost 2 bases and J lost 6; bases outside the gene matches: 7.

The chain has TRBV20-1 and TRBJ2-4; D is possibly TRBD1 (5 bases). Germline assignment: CDR1 DFQATT and CDR2 SNEGSKA (reference sequence). The CDR3 sequence is 12 residues long. The V end lost 2 bases, the J end lost 11 bases, and 13 bases lay between the germline ends. DNA for the CDR3: TGCAGTGCTAGACAGGGTCAATTTCTTCAGTACTTC. Its translation is CSARQGQFLQYF.

This clonotype was found a few times. The chain is built from TRBV28 and TRBJ1-5; no firm D call. CDR1 is MDHEN and CDR2 is SYDVKM in the germline V gene. This CDR3 is built from 15 residues. V lost 5 bases and J 6 bases, leaving 17 bases between the germline ends. In DNA form, the CDR3 reads TGTGCCAGCAGTGTCCAGACGGGGATCGGTCAGCCCCAGCATTTT. Translated: CASSVQTGIGQPQHF.

This clonotype has a handful of counts. The J gene is TRBJ2-1, the V gene TRBV27; TRBD2 matches 15 bases. This CDR3 has 17 residues. Looked up from germline, CDR1 is MNHEY and CDR2 is SMNVEV (reference sequence). V shed 1 base, J shed 8 bases, and the junction held 6 bases outside the gene matches. CDR3 sequence (DNA): TGTGCCAGCAGTTTATGGACTAGCGGGAGGGCCATCGATGAGCAGTTCTTC. It specifies CASSLWTSGRAIDEQFF.